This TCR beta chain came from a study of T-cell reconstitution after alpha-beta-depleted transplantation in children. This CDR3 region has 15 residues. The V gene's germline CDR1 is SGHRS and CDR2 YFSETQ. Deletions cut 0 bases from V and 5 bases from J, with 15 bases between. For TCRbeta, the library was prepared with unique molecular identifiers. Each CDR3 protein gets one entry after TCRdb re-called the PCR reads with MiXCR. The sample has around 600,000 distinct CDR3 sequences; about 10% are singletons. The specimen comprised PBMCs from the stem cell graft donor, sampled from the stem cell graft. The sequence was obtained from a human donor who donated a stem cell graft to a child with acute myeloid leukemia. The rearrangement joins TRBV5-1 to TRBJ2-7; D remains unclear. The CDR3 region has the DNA TGCGCCAGCAGCTTGGGGGCCCTCCAGGCAGACGAGCAGTACTTC. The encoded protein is CASSLGALQADEQYF.